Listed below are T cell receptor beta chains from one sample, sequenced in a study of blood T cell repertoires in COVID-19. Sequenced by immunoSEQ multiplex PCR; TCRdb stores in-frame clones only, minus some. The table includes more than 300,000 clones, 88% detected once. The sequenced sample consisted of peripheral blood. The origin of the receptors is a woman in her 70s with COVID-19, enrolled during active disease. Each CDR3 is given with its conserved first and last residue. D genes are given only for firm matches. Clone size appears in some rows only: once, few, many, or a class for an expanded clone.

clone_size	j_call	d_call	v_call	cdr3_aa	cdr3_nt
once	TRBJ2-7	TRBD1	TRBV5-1	CASSPQGAGYEQYF	TGCGCCAGCAGTCCCCAGGGGGCAGGGTACGAGCAGTACTTC
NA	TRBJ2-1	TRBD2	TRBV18	CASSPSSGGDNEQFF	TGTGCCAGCTCACCAAGTAGCGGGGGGGACAATGAGCAGTTCTTC
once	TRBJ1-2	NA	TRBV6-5	CASSYSRAKNYGYTF	TGTGCCAGCAGTTACTCGAGGGCCAAGAACTATGGCTACACCTTC
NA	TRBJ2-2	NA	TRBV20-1	CSASTGVGTGELFF	TGCAGTGCTAGTACGGGGGTAGGCACCGGGGAGCTGTTTTTT
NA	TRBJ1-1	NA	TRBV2	CASREERLEAFF	TGTGCCAGCAGGGAGGAAAGGCTGGAAGCTTTCTTT
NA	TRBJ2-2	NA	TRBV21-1	CASSRKQGARVDF	TGTGCCAGCAGCAGGAAACAGGGGGCGAGGGTCGATTTT
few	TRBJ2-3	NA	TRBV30	CAWSVHGDTQYF	TGTGCCTGGAGTGTACACGGGGATACGCAGTATTTT
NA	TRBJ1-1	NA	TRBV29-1	CSVGSGLLNTEAFF	TGCAGCGTCGGATCGGGACTTTTGAACACTGAAGCTTTCTTT
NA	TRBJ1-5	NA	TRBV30	CAWSETRGNQPQHF	TGTGCCTGGAGTGAGACTAGAGGCAATCAGCCCCAGCATTTT
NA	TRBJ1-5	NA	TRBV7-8	CASSLGRWDRGDQHF	TGTGCCAGCAGCTTAGGGAGGTGGGACCGCGGGGATCAGCATTTT
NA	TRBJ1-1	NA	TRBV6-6	CASTLSDIFVNTEAFF	TGTGCCAGCACCCTCTCAGACATCTTCGTGAACACTGAAGCTTTCTTT
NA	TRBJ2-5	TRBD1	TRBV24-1	CATSDQGQVQETQYF	TGTGCCACCAGTGACCAGGGACAGGTCCAAGAGACCCAGTACTTC
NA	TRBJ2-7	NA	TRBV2	CASKGAESSYEQYF	TGTGCCAGCAAAGGGGCAGAGTCTTCCTACGAGCAGTACTTC
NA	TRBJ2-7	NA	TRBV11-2	CASSQGIYEQYF	TGTGCCAGCAGCCAGGGCATCTACGAGCAGTACTTC
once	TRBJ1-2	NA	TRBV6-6	CASTLDSPYGYTF	TGTGCCAGCACCTTAGACAGCCCGTATGGCTACACCTTC
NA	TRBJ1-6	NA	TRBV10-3	CAISVGRNENSPLHF	TGTGCCATCAGTGTGGGCCGAAACGAAAATTCACCCCTCCACTTT
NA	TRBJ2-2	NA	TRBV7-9	CASSPLRNTGELFF	TGTGCCAGCAGCCCCCTGCGGAACACCGGGGAGCTGTTTTTT
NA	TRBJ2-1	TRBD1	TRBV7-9	CASIPPGQGAPEQFF	TGTGCCAGCATCCCACCGGGACAGGGGGCACCTGAGCAGTTCTTC
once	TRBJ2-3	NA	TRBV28	CASRTSTDTQYF	TGTGCCAGCAGGACTTCCACAGATACGCAGTATTTT
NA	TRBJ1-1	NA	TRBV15	CATSTFGRGKTEAFF	TGTGCCACCAGCACGTTCGGCAGGGGTAAAACTGAAGCTTTCTTT
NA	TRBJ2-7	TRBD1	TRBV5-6	CASSSGTGALKSYEQYF	TGTGCCAGCAGCTCCGGTACAGGGGCGCTAAAGTCCTACGAGCAGTACTTC
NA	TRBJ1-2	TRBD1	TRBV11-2	CASSEQGDVGYGYTF	TGTGCCAGCAGTGAACAGGGGGATGTGGGGTATGGCTACACCTTC
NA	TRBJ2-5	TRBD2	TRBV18	CASSLRTSGGLQETQYF	TGTGCCAGCTCACTACGGACTAGCGGGGGCCTACAAGAGACCCAGTACTTC
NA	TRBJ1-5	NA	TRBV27	CASSPFGSNQPQHF	TGTGCCAGCAGCCCGTTCGGGAGCAATCAGCCCCAGCATTTT
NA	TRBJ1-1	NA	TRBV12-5	CASRGGFSEAFF	TGTGCTAGCCGAGGGGGTTTCTCCGAAGCTTTCTTT
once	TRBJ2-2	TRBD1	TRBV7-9	CASSLGLRGWTGELFF	TGTGCCAGCAGCTTAGGCCTCAGGGGGTGGACCGGGGAGCTGTTTTTT
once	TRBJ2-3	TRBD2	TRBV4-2	CASSHEGLARTDTQYF	TGTGCCAGCAGCCACGAGGGACTAGCGCGCACAGATACGCAGTATTTT
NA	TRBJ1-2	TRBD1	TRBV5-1	CASNLGDRANYGYTF	TGCGCCAGCAACTTAGGGGACAGGGCCAACTATGGCTACACCTTC
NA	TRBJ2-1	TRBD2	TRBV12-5	CASGLDSGGKQFF	TGTGCTAGTGGTTTGGATAGCGGGGGTAAGCAGTTCTTC
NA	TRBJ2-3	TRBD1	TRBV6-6	CASSYSIEQGTDTQYF	TGTGCCAGCAGTTACTCGATTGAACAGGGGACAGATACGCAGTATTTT
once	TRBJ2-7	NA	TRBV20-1	CSARELYEQYF	TGCAGTGCTAGAGAACTTTACGAGCAGTACTTC
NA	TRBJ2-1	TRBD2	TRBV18	CASSQGLGTYNEQFF	TGTGCCAGCTCACAGGGACTAGGCACCTACAATGAGCAGTTCTTC
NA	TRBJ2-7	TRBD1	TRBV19	CASSDRGYEQYF	TGTGCCAGTTCGGACAGGGGGTACGAGCAGTACTTC
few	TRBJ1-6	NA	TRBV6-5	CASSYRERGNSPLHF	TGTGCCAGCAGTTACAGGGAGAGAGGGAATTCACCCCTCCACTTT
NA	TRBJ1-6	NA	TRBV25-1	CASEDHAGTANNSPLHF	TGTGCCAGCGAAGACCACGCCGGGACTGCTAATAATTCACCCCTCCACTTT
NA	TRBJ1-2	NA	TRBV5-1	CASALSEGGRVDYGYTF	TGCGCCAGCGCCCTCTCAGAGGGAGGCAGGGTGGACTATGGCTACACCTTC
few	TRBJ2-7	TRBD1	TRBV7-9	CASSRGQSLSYEQYF	TGTGCCAGCAGCAGGGGACAGTCCCTCTCCTACGAGCAGTACTTC
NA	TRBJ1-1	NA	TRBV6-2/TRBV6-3	CASSYKGVWAEAFF	TGTGCCAGCAGTTACAAGGGGGTCTGGGCTGAAGCTTTCTTT
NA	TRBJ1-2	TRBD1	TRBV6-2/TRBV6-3	CASSYVGTALLRGGYTF	TGTGCCAGCAGTTACGTTGGGACAGCCCTTTTACGTGGAGGCTACACCTTC
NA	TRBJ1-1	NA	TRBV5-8	CASSLEISRATEAFF	TGTGCCAGCAGCTTGGAGATTTCCAGGGCCACTGAAGCTTTCTTT
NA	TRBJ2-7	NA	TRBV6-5	CASSFGVWSYEQYF	TGTGCCAGCAGTTTCGGGGTTTGGAGCTACGAGCAGTACTTC